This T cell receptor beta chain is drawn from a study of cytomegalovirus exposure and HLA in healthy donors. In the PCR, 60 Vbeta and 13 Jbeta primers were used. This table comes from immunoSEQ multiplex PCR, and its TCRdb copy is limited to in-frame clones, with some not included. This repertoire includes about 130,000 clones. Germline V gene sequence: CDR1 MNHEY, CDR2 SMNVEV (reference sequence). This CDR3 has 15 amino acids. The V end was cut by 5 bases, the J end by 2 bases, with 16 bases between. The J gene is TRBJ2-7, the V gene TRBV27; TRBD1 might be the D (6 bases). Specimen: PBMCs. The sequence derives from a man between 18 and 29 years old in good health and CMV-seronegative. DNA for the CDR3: TGTGCCAGCAGTATTGAGGGGGAGTCCGCCTACGAGCAGTACTTC. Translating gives CASSIEGESAYEQYF.